This T cell receptor beta chain was sequenced in a study of early T cells in non-severe SARS-CoV-2 infection. Researchers attached unique molecular identifiers to individual cDNA molecules. TCRdb called the 5' RACE reads again in MiXCR, with one record for every CDR3 protein. The sample holds around 68,000 distinct CDR3 sequences, approximately 5.9% seen once. The TCR comes from an adult who was a healthcare worker with PCR-confirmed SARS-CoV-2 infection or an uninfected control (not recorded which). The sample in question was whole blood, obtained at baseline.

Here the CDR3 reads CSARDVIRNQPQHF. CDR3 sequence (DNA): TGCAGTGCTAGAGACGTTATTCGGAATCAGCCCCAGCATTTT. The chain combines TRBV20-1 with TRBJ1-5, with no clear D. This CDR3 is built from 14 residues. V was trimmed by 0 bases and J by 4 bases, leaving 10 bases between them. Germline values: CDR1 DFQATT, CDR2 SNEGSKA (reference sequence).